This section outlines one TCR beta chain sequence together with its context. Germline CDR1 is SGHKS and CDR2 is YYEKEE (reference sequence). Trimming pared 4 bases from V and 2 bases from J, leaving 10 bases between. The CDR3 consists of 13 residues. Assay used: immunoSEQ multiplex PCR; TCRdb lists only in-frame clones, some missing. The sample consists of under 150,000 clones, 79% of them appearing once. The sample is drawn from a study of blood T cell repertoires in COVID-19. Study details: Acute-phase and convalescent COVID-19 samples originated in the United States, Italy and Spain. The cDNA or gDNA used as material had been derived from T cells, B-cell-depleted T cells, or PBMCs.

The J gene is TRBJ2-7, the V gene TRBV5-5; D uncertain. The sequencing sample was made of peripheral blood. The TCR originated in a man in his 60s with acute or convalescent COVID-19. CDR3 protein: CASSRQFTYEQYF. The CDR3 DNA is TGTGCCAGCAGCCGCCAGTTTACCTACGAGCAGTACTTC.